This T cell receptor (beta chain) was documented in a study of blood T cell repertoires in COVID-19. Study summary: The United States, Italy and Spain provided the acute and convalescent COVID-19 samples. T cells, B-cell-depleted T cells, or PBMCs supplied cDNA or gDNA.

This CDR3 has 13 residues. The J segment lost 4 bases and the V segment lost 3 bases, leaving 3 bases of the junction unmatched. The germline V gene encodes CDR1 GTSNPN and CDR2 SVGIG (reference sequence). Study processing details: Scientists estimated how many nucleated cells there were by amplifying reference gene primers. Measured with immunoSEQ multiplex PCR; TCRdb has only the in-frame clones, and not every one. The V and J calls and clone size come from that table; D and trimming were worked out from the DNA. Of some 200,000 clones listed, approximately 90% are singletons. The age range of participants was 18 to 89 years, with residence in about two dozen US areas.

The V gene is TRBV30, the J gene TRBJ2-1; 7 nucleotides agree with TRBD2. This TCR came from a man aged 18 to 29 with acute COVID-19. Sequenced: PBMCs or T cells enriched from blood (not recorded which). CDR3 protein: CAWSERDYNEQFF. Here the CDR3 DNA reads TGTGCCTGGAGCGAGCGGGATTACAATGAGCAGTTCTTC.